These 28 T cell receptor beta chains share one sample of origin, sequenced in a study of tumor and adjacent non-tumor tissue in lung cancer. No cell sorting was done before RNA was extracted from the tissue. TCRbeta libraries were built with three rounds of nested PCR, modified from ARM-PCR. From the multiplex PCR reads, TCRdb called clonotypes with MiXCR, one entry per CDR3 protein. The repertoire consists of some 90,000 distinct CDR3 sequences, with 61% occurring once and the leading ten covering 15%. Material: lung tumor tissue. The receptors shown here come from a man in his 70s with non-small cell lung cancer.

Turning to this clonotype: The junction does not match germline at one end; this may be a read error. This chain's CDR3 is CSARDSGTNYAYTF. CDR3 DNA: TGCAGTGCTAGAGATAGCGGGACCAACTATGCCTACACCTTC. This chain connects TRBV20-1 to TRBJ1-2; tentatively, D is TRBD1 (5 bases). Looked up from germline, CDR1 is DFQATT and CDR2 is SNEGSKA (reference sequence). The CDR3 has 14 residues.

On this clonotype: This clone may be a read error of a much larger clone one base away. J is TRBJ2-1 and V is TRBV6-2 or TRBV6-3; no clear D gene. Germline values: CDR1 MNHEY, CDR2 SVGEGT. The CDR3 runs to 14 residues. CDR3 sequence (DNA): TGTGCCACCAAAGACTCCGGCGGCTACAATGGGCAGTTCTTC. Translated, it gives CATKDSGGYNGQFF.

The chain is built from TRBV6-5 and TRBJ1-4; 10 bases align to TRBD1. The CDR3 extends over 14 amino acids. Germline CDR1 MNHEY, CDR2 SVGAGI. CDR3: CVSSRDRGNEKLFF. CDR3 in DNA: TGTGTCAGTAGTAGGGACAGGGGAAATGAAAAACTGTTTTTT.

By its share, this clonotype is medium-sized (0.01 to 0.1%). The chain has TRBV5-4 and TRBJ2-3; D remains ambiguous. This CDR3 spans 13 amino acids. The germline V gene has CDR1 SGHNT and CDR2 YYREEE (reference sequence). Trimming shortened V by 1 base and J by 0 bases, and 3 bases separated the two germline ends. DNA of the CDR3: TGTGCCAGCAGCTTGCAGAGCACAGATACGCAGTATTTT. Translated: CASSLQSTDTQYF.

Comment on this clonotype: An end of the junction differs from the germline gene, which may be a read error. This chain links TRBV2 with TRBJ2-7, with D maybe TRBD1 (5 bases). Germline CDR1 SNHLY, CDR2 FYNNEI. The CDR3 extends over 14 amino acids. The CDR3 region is CASSVPQGNDEHYF. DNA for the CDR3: TGTGCCAGCAGTGTGCCTCAGGGAAACGACGAGCACTACTTC. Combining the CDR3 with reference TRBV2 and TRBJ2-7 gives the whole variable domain EPEVTQTPSHQVTQMGQEVILRCVPISNHLYFYWYRQILGQKVEFLVSFYNNEISEKSEIFDDQFSVERPDGSNFTLKIRSTKLEDSAMYFCASSVPQGNDEHYFGPGTRLTVT.

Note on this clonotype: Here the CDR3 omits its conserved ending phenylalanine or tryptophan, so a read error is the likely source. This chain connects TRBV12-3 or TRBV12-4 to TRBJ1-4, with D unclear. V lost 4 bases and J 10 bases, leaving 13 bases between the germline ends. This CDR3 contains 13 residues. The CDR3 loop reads CASSSYLVVKLFS. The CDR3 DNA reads TGTGCCAGCAGTTCCTACTTGGTTGTAAAACTGTTTTCT.

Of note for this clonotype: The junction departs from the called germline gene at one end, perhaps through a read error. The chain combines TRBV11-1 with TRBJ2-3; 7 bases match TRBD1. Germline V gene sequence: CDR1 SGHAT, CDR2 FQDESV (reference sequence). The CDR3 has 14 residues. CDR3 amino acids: CTSSSGGRTGTQYF. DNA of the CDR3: TGTACCAGCAGCTCAGGGGGACGCACAGGTACGCAGTATTTT.

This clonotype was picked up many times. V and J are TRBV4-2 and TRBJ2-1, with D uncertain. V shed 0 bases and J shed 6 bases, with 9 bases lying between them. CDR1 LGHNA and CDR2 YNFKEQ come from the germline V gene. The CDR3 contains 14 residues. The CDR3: CASSQDNSLNEQFF. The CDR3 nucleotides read TGTGCCAGCAGCCAAGATAACAGCCTCAATGAGCAGTTCTTC.

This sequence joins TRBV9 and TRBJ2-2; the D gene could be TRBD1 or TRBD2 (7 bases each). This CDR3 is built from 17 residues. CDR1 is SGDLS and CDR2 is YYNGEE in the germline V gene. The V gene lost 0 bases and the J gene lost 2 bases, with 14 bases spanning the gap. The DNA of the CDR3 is TGTGCCAGCAGCGTAGGGCAGGGGGGGATCAACACCGGGGAGCTGTTTTTT. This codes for CASSVGQGGINTGELFF.

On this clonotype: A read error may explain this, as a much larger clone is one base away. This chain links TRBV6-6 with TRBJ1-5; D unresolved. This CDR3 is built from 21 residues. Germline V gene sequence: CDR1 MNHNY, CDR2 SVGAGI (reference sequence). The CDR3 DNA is TGTGCCAACAGTTACTCGAGGTGGGATGGGCCAGATGGATTGGAGAATCAGCCCCAGCATTTT. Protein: CANSYSRWDGPDGLENQPQHF.

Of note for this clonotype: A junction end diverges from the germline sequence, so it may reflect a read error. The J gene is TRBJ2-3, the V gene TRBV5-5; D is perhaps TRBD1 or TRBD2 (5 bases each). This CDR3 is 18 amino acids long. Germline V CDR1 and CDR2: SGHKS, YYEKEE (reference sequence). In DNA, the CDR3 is TGTGCCAGCAGCTCAATAACCGGGACCCGGCTCTTAACCGATACGCACTATTTT. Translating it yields CASSSITGTRLLTDTHYF.

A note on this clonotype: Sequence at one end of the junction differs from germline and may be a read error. The CDR3 coding sequence is TGTGTCAGCAATTGGGACGTGGATGGCTACACCTTC. Protein sequence: CVSNWDVDGYTF. The chain joins TRBV6-6 to TRBJ1-2, with D tentatively TRBD1 (5 bases). CDR1 is MNHNY and CDR2 is SVGAGI in the germline V gene (reference sequence). The CDR3 extends over 12 amino acids.

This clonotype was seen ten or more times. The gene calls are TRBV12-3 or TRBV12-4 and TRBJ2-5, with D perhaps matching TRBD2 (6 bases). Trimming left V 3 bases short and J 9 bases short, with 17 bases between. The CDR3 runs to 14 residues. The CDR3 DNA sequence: TGTGCCAGCAGTTTCCGGGGAGGCCAAGGAGCCCAGTACTTC. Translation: CASSFRGGQGAQYF.

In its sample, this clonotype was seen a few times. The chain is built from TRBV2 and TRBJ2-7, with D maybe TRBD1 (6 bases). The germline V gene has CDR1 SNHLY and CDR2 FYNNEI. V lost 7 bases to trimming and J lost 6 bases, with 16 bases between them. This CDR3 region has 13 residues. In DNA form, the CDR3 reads TGTGCCAGCACGCGGCAGGGGTGGGGCGAGCAGTACTTC. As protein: CASTRQGWGEQYF.

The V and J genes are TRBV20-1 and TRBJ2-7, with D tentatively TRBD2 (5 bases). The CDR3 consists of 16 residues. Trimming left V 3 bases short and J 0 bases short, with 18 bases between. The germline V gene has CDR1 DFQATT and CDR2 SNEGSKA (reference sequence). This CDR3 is CSASGVPGSNSYEQYF. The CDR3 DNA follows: TGCAGTGCTAGCGGGGTACCGGGATCCAACTCCTACGAGCAGTACTTC.

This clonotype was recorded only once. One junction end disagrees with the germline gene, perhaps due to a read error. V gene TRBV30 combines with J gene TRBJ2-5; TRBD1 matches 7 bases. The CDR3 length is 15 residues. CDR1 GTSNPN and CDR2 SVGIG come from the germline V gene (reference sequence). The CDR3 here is CAWSGNDRVGETRYF. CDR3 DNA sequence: TGTGCCTGGAGTGGGAACGACAGGGTAGGGGAGACCCGGTACTTC.

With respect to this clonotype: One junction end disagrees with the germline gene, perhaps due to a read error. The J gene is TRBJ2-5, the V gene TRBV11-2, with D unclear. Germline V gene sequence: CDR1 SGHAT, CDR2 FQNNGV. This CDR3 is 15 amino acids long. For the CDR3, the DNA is TGTACCAGCAGCTGGACCAGGATAGGCCAGGAGACCCAGTACTTC. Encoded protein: CTSSWTRIGQETQYF. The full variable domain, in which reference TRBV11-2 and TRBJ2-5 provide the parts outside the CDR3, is EAGVAQSPRYKIIEKRQSVAFWCNPISGHATLYWYQQILGQGPKLLIQFQNNGVVDDSQLPKDRFSAERLKGVDSTLKIQPAKLEDSAVYLCTSSWTRIGQETQYFGPGTRLLVL.

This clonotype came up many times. The CDR3 spells CASSYSGRGYEQYF. For the CDR3, the DNA is TGTGCCAGCAGTTACTCGGGGAGAGGCTACGAGCAGTACTTC. The rearrangement links TRBV6-5 to TRBJ2-7; D might be TRBD2 (5 bases). V was clipped by 0 bases and J by 3 bases, with 9 bases between them. This CDR3 is 14 amino acids long. The germline gives CDR1 MNHEY, CDR2 SVGAGI.

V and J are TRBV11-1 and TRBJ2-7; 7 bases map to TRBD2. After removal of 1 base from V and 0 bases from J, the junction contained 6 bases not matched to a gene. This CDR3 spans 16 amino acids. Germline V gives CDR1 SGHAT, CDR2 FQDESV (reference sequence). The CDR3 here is CASSLERLADSYEQYF. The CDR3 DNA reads TGTGCCAGCAGCTTAGAGCGGCTAGCGGACTCCTACGAGCAGTACTTC.

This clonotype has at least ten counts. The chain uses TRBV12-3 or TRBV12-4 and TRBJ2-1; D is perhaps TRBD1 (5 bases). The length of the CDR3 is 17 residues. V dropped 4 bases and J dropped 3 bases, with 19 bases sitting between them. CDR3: CASSSLKGQGFYNEQFF. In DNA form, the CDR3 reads TGTGCCAGCAGTTCCCTCAAGGGGCAGGGTTTCTACAATGAGCAGTTCTTC.

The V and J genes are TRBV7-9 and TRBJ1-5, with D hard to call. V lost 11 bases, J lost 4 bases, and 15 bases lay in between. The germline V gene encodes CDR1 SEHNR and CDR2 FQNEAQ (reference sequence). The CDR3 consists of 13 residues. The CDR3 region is CACNLGGNQPQHF. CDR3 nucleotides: TGTGCCTGCAACTTAGGAGGGAATCAGCCCCAGCATTTT.

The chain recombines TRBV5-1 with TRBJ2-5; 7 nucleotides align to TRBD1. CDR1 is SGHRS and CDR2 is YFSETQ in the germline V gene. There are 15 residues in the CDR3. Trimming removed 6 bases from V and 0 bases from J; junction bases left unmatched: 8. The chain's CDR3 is CASIPGTAYQETQYF. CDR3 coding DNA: TGCGCCAGCATCCCAGGGACAGCGTACCAAGAGACCCAGTACTTC.

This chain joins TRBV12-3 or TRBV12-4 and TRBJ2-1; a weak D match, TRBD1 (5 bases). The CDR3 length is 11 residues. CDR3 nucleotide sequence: TGTGTCAGTAGGCAAGGGGTCGAACTGTTCTTC. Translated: CVSRQGVELFF.

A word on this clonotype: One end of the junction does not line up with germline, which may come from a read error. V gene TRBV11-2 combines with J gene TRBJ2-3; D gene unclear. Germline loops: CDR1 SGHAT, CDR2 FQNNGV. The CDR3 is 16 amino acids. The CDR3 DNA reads TGTGCCAGCAGCTTAGACTGGACGACCAGCACGGATACGCAGTATTTT. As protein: CASSLDWTTSTDTQYF.

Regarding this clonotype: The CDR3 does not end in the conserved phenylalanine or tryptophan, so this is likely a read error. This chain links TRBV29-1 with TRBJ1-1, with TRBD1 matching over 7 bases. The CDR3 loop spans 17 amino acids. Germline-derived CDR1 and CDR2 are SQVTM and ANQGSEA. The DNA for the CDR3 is TGCAGGGTTGTCCCTGCGCATGACAGGGTGTCGAACACTGAAGCTTTCATT. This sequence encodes CRVVPAHDRVSNTEAFI.

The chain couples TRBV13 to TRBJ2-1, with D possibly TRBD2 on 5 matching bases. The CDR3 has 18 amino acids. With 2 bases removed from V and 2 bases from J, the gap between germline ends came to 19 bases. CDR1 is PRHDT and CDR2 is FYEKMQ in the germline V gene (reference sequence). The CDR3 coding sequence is TGTGCCAGCAGCTTAAAAAAGGTCGATGGGAGAGCCTACAATGAGCAGTTCTTC. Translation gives CASSLKKVDGRAYNEQFF. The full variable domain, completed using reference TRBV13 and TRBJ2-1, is AAGVIQSPRHLIKEKRETATLKCYPIPRHDTVYWYQQGPGQDPQFLISFYEKMQSDKGSIPDRFSAQQFSDYHSELNMSSLELGDSALYFCASSLKKVDGRAYNEQFFGPGTRLTVL.

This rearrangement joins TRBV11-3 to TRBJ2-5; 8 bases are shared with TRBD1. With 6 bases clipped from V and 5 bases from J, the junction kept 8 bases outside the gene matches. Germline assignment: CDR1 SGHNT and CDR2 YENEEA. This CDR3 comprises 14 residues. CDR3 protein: CASRVRQGLETQYF. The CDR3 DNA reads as TGTGCCAGCAGGGTACGACAGGGGCTGGAGACCCAGTACTTC.

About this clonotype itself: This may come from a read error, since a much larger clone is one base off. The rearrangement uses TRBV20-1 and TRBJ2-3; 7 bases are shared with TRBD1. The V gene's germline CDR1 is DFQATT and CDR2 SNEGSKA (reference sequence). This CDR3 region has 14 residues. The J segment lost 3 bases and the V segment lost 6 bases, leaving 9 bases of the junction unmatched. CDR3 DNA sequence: TGCAGTGCCATACCGGGACAGATGACAGATACGCAGTATTTT. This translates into CSAIPGQMTDTQYF.